The 22 T cell receptor beta chains given below trace back to one sample, sequenced in a study of T-cell memory formation after mild COVID-19. TCRdb re-called the 5' RACE reads through MiXCR, storing one row per CDR3 protein. The table shows approximately 350,000 distinct CDR3 sequences, with approximately 27% occurring only once. The sample was PBMCs or a T cell subset sorted from them (not recorded which). These TCRs come from an adult woman who had mild COVID-19 (a few samples of this study predate the infection). Cell type and time point are not known.

The gene calls are TRBV3-1 and TRBJ1-2; no definite D call. This CDR3 has 13 residues. The germline V gene has CDR1 LGHDT and CDR2 YNNKEL (reference sequence). V dropped 5 bases and J dropped 5 bases, with 12 bases sitting between them. DNA for the CDR3: TGTGCCAGCAGCGACTCCCCCAAGTATGGCTACACCTTC. Amino acids: CASSDSPKYGYTF.

The chain is built from TRBV3-1 and TRBJ1-4; no reliable D call. The V and J ends lost 2 bases and 6 bases respectively, with 7 bases between them. This CDR3 is built from 13 residues. Germline loops: CDR1 LGHDT, CDR2 YNNKEL (reference sequence). The chain's CDR3 is CASSQQVYEKLFF. The CDR3 bases are TGTGCCAGCAGCCAACAGGTTTATGAAAAACTGTTTTTT.

The chain carries TRBV4-3 and TRBJ1-1; 9 bases line up with TRBD1. The CDR3 runs to 13 residues. V lost 4 bases, J lost 9 bases, and 6 bases stayed unmatched. Germline CDR1 LGHNA, CDR2 YSLEER. The CDR3 nucleotides read TGCGCCAGCAGCCTCCTAGGACAGGGGCAAGCTTTCTTT. It codes for CASSLLGQGQAFF.

The chain carries TRBV5-1 and TRBJ2-7, with TRBD1 identical over 7 bases. Germline CDR1 and CDR2: SGHRS and YFSETQ. The junction had 9 bases not matched to a gene; V was cut back by 4 bases and J by 5 bases. The CDR3 runs 14 residues. CDR3 nucleotides: TGCGCCAGCAGCCCCAGGACAGGTTCGGACGAGCAGTACTTC. Encoded protein: CASSPRTGSDEQYF.

In this sample, this clonotype turned up a few times. This chain connects TRBV9 to TRBJ2-2, with D maybe TRBD2 (5 bases). The CDR3 is 16 amino acids. Trimming took off 0 bases at V and 0 bases at J, with 9 bases between the two ends. Per germline, CDR1 SGDLS and CDR2 YYNGEE. The CDR3: CASSVGGNPNTGELFF. CDR3 in DNA: TGTGCCAGCAGCGTAGGAGGGAACCCGAACACCGGGGAGCTGTTTTTT. The full variable domain, its missing parts supplied by reference TRBV9 and TRBJ2-2, is DSGVTQTPKHLITATGQRVTLRCSPRSGDLSVYWYQQSLDQGLQFLIQYYNGEERAKGNILERFSAQQFPDLHSELNLSSLELGDSALYFCASSVGGNPNTGELFFGEGSRLTVL.

Points on this clonotype: The junction shows a germline mismatch at one end, possibly a read error. J is TRBJ2-3 and V is TRBV24-1, with D maybe TRBD2 (5 bases). From germline, CDR1 is KGHDR and CDR2 SFDVKD. The CDR3 totals 13 residues. CDR3: CATSEGATDTQYF. In nucleotides, the CDR3 is TGTGCCACCTCCGAGGGAGCCACAGATACCCAGTATTTT.

This chain joins TRBV5-1 and TRBJ2-3; D is ambiguous. Germline CDR1 is SGHRS and CDR2 is YFSETQ. CDR3 size: 17 residues. The V and J ends lost 4 bases and 2 bases respectively, with 20 bases between them. The CDR3 DNA reads TGCGCCAGCAGCCTCTCCGGGCTCCCATCGTCCACAGATACGCAGTATTTT. Translation: CASSLSGLPSSTDTQYF.

This clonotype was seen only a few times. The chain combines TRBV20-1 with TRBJ2-7; TRBD2 agrees at 7 bases. Germline V gives CDR1 DFQATT, CDR2 SNEGSKA (reference sequence). The CDR3 is 12 amino acids. Unmatched junction bases numbered 4, after V lost 8 bases and J lost 0 bases. The CDR3 region has the DNA TGCAGTAGCGGGACCGACTCCTACGAGCAGTACTTC. It translates to CSSGTDSYEQYF.

The chain has TRBV20-1 and TRBJ2-5; TRBD1 aligns across 8 bases. Germline-derived CDR1 and CDR2 are DFQATT and SNEGSKA (reference sequence). This CDR3 comprises 14 residues. V lost 3 bases to trimming and J lost 2 bases; unmatched junction nucleotides: 5. The CDR3 spells CSASRTGSQETQYF. The CDR3 DNA sequence: TGCAGTGCTAGCCGGACAGGGTCGCAAGAGACCCAGTACTTC.

This clonotype was seen a handful of times. CDR3 sequence (DNA): TGCAGTGCTAGTCCGACTAGCGGGGGACCGAATGAGCAGTTCTTC. Translated, it gives CSASPTSGGPNEQFF. The J gene is TRBJ2-1, the V gene TRBV20-1; 12 bases map to TRBD2. Germline V gene data show CDR1 as DFQATT and CDR2 as SNEGSKA (reference sequence). CDR3 length: 15 residues. Germline trimming cut 3 bases from V and 7 bases from J; bases unmatched to any gene: 7.

This clonotype was detected a few times. The rearrangement joins TRBV5-1 to TRBJ1-2; possibly TRBD1 for D (5 bases). Trimming left V 4 bases short and J 5 bases short, with 15 bases between. Germline CDR1 and CDR2: SGHRS and YFSETQ. This CDR3 contains 14 residues. CDR3 amino acids: CASSPGRKAYGYTF. The DNA for the CDR3 is TGCGCCAGCAGCCCGGGACGGAAAGCTTATGGCTACACCTTC.

This chain joins TRBV27 and TRBJ2-7; tentative D call: TRBD2 (6 bases). This CDR3 comprises 15 residues. Germline-derived CDR1 and CDR2 are MNHEY and SMNVEV (reference sequence). Trimming stripped 0 bases from V and 1 base from J, with 10 bases between. The CDR3 loop reads CASSLSRRGSYEQYF. CDR3 nucleotides: TGTGCCAGCAGTTTATCGCGGCGGGGATCCTACGAGCAGTACTTC.

The V gene is TRBV4-1, the J gene TRBJ1-6, with D possibly matching TRBD1 (6 bases). In germline, CDR1 is MGHRA, CDR2 YSYEKL. Trimming removed 0 bases from V and 10 bases from J, with 22 bases in between. CDR3 length: 18 amino acids. Here the CDR3 reads CASSQDGDVSRGRSPLHF. The CDR3 DNA is TGCGCCAGCAGCCAAGATGGGGACGTAAGCAGGGGTCGCTCACCCCTCCACTTT.

V and J are TRBV9 and TRBJ1-2, with D tentatively TRBD1 (5 bases). Trimming cost V 4 bases and J 5 bases, with 15 bases left between them. The length of the CDR3 is 14 residues. Germline assignment: CDR1 SGDLS and CDR2 YYNGEE. CDR3 coding DNA: TGTGCCAGCAGCCCCGGGACCGAAACATATGGCTACACCTTC. Amino acid sequence: CASSPGTETYGYTF. Combining the CDR3 with reference TRBV9 and TRBJ1-2 gives the whole variable domain DSGVTQTPKHLITATGQRVTLRCSPRSGDLSVYWYQQSLDQGLQFLIQYYNGEERAKGNILERFSAQQFPDLHSELNLSSLELGDSALYFCASSPGTETYGYTFGSGTRLTVV.

This clonotype has only a few counts. The chain links TRBV24-1 to TRBJ2-3; 7 positions match TRBD2. CDR3 length equals 15 residues. Germline V gene lookup returns CDR1 KGHDR and CDR2 SFDVKD. Trimming took 0 bases from V and 4 from J; bases not matched to a gene: 3. The CDR3 DNA sequence: TGTGCCACCAGTGATTTGTGGGAGGGAGCAGATACGCAGTATTTT. Translating it yields CATSDLWEGADTQYF.

The chain combines TRBV6-1 with TRBJ2-6, with TRBD1 matching over 7 bases. This CDR3 region has 14 residues. After removal of 6 bases from V and 1 base from J, the junction contained 0 bases not matched to a gene. Germline V gene sequence: CDR1 MNHNS, CDR2 SASEGT. In nucleotides, the CDR3 is TGTGCCAGCAGGGGACAGTCTGGGGCCAACGTCCTGACTTTC. This sequence encodes CASRGQSGANVLTF.

The table lists this clonotype with a few counts. The DNA of the CDR3 is TGTGCCAGCAGCTATACTAGCGGGAGTGGTAAGCAGTACTTC. Its translation: CASSYTSGSGKQYF. The chain is built from TRBV6-2 or TRBV6-3 and TRBJ2-7, with 11 nucleotides matching TRBD2. The V segment lost 6 bases and the J segment 8 bases; nucleotides outside the gene matches: 9. CDR3 length equals 14 residues. Germline assignment: CDR1 MNHEY and CDR2 SVGEGT.

The chain joins TRBV6-6 to TRBJ2-1; no clear D gene. Trimming removed 8 bases at V and 7 bases at J, with 18 bases between. Germline V lookup: CDR1 MNHNY, CDR2 SVGAGI (reference sequence). CDR3 length: 14 amino acids. CDR3 protein: CASSVEALKNEQFF. CDR3 in DNA: TGTGCCAGCTCCGTAGAGGCCCTGAAAAATGAGCAGTTCTTC.

This chain uses TRBV5-4 with TRBJ2-1, with TRBD1 identical over 10 bases. V gave up 7 bases and J gave up 8 bases; unmatched junction bases: 12. This CDR3 spans 15 amino acids. Looked up from germline, CDR1 is SGHNT and CDR2 is YYREEE (reference sequence). CDR3 region: CASAKTGGILDEQFF. CDR3 sequence (DNA): TGTGCCAGCGCCAAGACAGGGGGCATTTTGGATGAGCAGTTCTTC.

This chain joins TRBV24-1 and TRBJ2-5; D ambiguous. The V gene's germline CDR1 is KGHDR and CDR2 SFDVKD. Between the trimmed V and J ends, which lost 3 bases and 4 bases, there was a span of 14 bases. The CDR3 covers 15 residues. This CDR3 reads CATSDAKVARETQYF. In nucleotides, the CDR3 is TGTGCCACCAGTGATGCGAAAGTGGCCCGAGAGACCCAGTACTTC.

This clonotype was counted ten times or more. The V gene is TRBV7-2, the J gene TRBJ2-1; D is unclear. CDR1 and CDR2 from the germline V gene are SGHTA and FQGNSA. V was trimmed by 1 base and J by 10 bases, leaving 8 bases between them. This CDR3 contains 12 residues. CDR3 region: CASSLGVGEQFF. The CDR3 DNA is TGTGCCAGCAGCTTAGGTGTGGGAGAGCAGTTCTTC.

This clonotype came up a few times. The V call is TRBV14, the J call TRBJ2-1, with 7 bases matching TRBD2. V was clipped by 1 base and J by 0 bases; unmatched bases: 6. The CDR3 has 17 residues. Germline V gene sequence: CDR1 SGHDN, CDR2 FVKESK. For the CDR3, the DNA is TGTGCCAGCAGCCAAGTAACTAGCGTGGGCTCCTACAATGAGCAGTTCTTC. It is translated as CASSQVTSVGSYNEQFF.